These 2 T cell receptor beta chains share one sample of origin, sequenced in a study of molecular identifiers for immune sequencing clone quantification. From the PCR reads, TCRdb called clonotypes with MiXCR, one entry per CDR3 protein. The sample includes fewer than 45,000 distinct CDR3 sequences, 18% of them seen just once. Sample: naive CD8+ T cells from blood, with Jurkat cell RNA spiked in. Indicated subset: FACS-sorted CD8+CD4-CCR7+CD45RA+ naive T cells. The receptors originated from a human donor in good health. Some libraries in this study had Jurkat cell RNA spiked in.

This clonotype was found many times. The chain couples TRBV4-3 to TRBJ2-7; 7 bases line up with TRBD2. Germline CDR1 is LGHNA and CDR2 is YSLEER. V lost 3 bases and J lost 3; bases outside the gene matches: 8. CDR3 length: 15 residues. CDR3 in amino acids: CASSHESTSNYEQYF. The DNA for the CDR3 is TGCGCCAGCAGCCACGAATCGACTAGCAACTACGAGCAGTACTTC.

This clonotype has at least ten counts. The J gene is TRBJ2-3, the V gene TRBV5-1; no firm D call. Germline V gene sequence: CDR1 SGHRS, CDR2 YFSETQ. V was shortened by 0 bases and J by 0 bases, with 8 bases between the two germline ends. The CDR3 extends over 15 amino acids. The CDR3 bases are TGCGCCAGCAGCTTGGCCGTCGATAGCACAGATACGCAGTATTTT. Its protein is CASSLAVDSTDTQYF. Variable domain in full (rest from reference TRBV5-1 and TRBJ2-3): KAGVTQTPRYLIKTRGQQVTLSCSPISGHRSVSWYQQTPGQGLQFLFEYFSETQRNKGNFPGRFSGRQFSNSRSEMNVSTLELGDSALYLCASSLAVDSTDTQYFGPGTRLTVL.